Listed below are T cell receptor beta chains from one sample, sequenced in a study of blood T cell repertoires in COVID-19. The assay was immunoSEQ multiplex PCR, and TCRdb's table has in-frame clones only and misses some. Among about 340,000 clones listed, 92% were seen once. Input material: PBMCs or T cells enriched from blood (not recorded which). The receptors shown here come from a woman aged 25 to 39 who had recovered from COVID-19. CDR3s include the opening cysteine and the closing phenylalanine or tryptophan. A D gene is named only where the DNA matches it firmly. The size entry is marked missing in some rows and otherwise reads once, few, many or a size class.

v_gene	abundance	d_gene	j_gene	CDR3nt	CDR3aa
TRBV21-1	NA	NA	TRBJ2-3	TGTGCCAGCAGCCTTAGCACAGATACGCAGTATTTT	CASSLSTDTQYF
TRBV5-4	NA	NA	TRBJ1-1	TGTGCCAGCAGACCCGACTTTATGTCCACTGAAGCTTTCTTT	CASRPDFMSTEAFF
TRBV11-3	NA	TRBD2	TRBJ2-5	TGTGCCAGCAGCTTAGGGCTAGCGGGAGGTCAAGAGACCCAGTACTTC	CASSLGLAGGQETQYF
TRBV30	NA	NA	TRBJ1-1	TGTGCCTGGAGTGTCCGGTATGAAGCTTTCTTT	CAWSVRYEAFF
TRBV9	NA	NA	TRBJ1-1	TGTGCCAGCAGTAAGACCCCTTTTAGCCTTGAAGCTTTCTTT	CASSKTPFSLEAFF
TRBV9	NA	NA	TRBJ2-7	TGTGCCAGCAGCGTAGGGACGGCGGGTGAGCAGTACTTC	CASSVGTAGEQYF
TRBV6-6	NA	NA	TRBJ1-2	TGTGCCAGCAGTTCGACACCGGCTAACTATGGCTACACCTTC	CASSSTPANYGYTF
TRBV18	NA	TRBD1	TRBJ1-1	TGTGCCAGCTCACCCACGACAGGGGGCGCGAAAACTGAAGCTTTCTTT	CASSPTTGGAKTEAFF
TRBV7-2	NA	TRBD2	TRBJ2-3	TGTGCCAGCAGCTTAGGGACGGGACTAGCAGGAGATACGCAGTATTTT	CASSLGTGLAGDTQYF
TRBV6-2/TRBV6-3	NA	NA	TRBJ1-5	TGTGCCAGCAGTTCTGTGGGGGCAAGGCAGCCCCAGCATTTT	CASSSVGARQPQHF
TRBV12-5	once	TRBD1	TRBJ2-2	TGTGCTAGTGGTTCGGGACAGGTAAACACCGGGGAGCTGTTTTTT	CASGSGQVNTGELFF
TRBV10-1	NA	NA	TRBJ1-4	TGCGCCAGCAGCGACCGGGACCGAGGAGGGACTAATGAAAAACTGTTTTTT	CASSDRDRGGTNEKLFF
TRBV19	NA	TRBD1	TRBJ1-1	TGTGCCAGTAGTGCCTCCGGGACAGTGAACACTGAAGCTTTCTTT	CASSASGTVNTEAFF
TRBV9	NA	NA	TRBJ2-5	TGTGCCAGCAGCGTATCACGCCAGGGGGGATTGGAGGAGACCCAGTACTTC	CASSVSRQGGLEETQYF
TRBV30	NA	NA	TRBJ2-4	TGTGCCTGCGGTACCCTTAACATTCAGTACTTC	CACGTLNIQYF
TRBV28	NA	NA	TRBJ2-5	TGTGCCAGCATTAAGTTGGGGGGGGCCCAAGAGGCCCAGTACTTC	CASIKLGGAQEAQYF
TRBV28	NA	NA	TRBJ1-2	TGTGCCAGCAGTTTATCCACAGGGTTGGACTATGGCTACACCTTC	CASSLSTGLDYGYTF
TRBV6-5	NA	TRBD1	TRBJ1-2	TGTGCCAGCAGTCCACCGGGACAGCCCTCTTATGGCTACACCTTC	CASSPPGQPSYGYTF
TRBV9	NA	NA	TRBJ2-3	TGTGCCAGCAGCGTAGACCACGGGGCAGATACGCAGTATTTT	CASSVDHGADTQYF
TRBV4-3	NA	NA	TRBJ1-3	TGCGCCAGCAGCCAAGAAAAAGAGTTTCACTCTGGAAACACCATATATTTT	CASSQEKEFHSGNTIYF
TRBV5-8	NA	NA	TRBJ1-4	TGTGCCAGCAGCTTCTCCAGGGATGAAAAACTGTTTTTT	CASSFSRDEKLFF
TRBV28	NA	NA	TRBJ1-1	TGTGCCAGCACCTCCTTTGGGGGGACGGGCACTGAAGCTTTCTTT	CASTSFGGTGTEAFF
TRBV5-4	NA	NA	TRBJ2-5	TGTGCCAGCGGGCTAGGAGGGGCTCAAGAGACCCAGTACTTC	CASGLGGAQETQYF
TRBV11-2	NA	NA	TRBJ1-1	TGTGCCAGCAGCCCCCTTTCTCCAGGGAATGTGAACACTGAAGCTTTCTTT	CASSPLSPGNVNTEAFF
TRBV3-1/TRBV3-2	NA	TRBD2	TRBJ2-3	TGTGCCAGCAGCCGGCTCGGGCGGGAGGGGCAGTATTTT	CASSRLGREGQYF
TRBV2	NA	NA	TRBJ1-4	TGTGCCAGCAGTCAACAGGGAACTAATGAAAAACTGTTTTTT	CASSQQGTNEKLFF